The TCR beta chain described here comes from a study of shared clonotypes between healthy human individuals. On the study more broadly: The plates for each donor numbered three CD4 naive, three CD4 memory, two CD8 naive and one CD8 memory.

Terminally differentiated effector memory CD45RA+ cells were excluded by CCR7 positive selection of CD45RO-negative cells. The donor population consisted of healthy HIV-negative adults with no recent acute infections or vaccinations. Donors, without exception, were Caucasian adults residing in Nashville, Tennessee. Trimming cost V 8 bases and J 4 bases; bases outside gene matches: 6. The CDR3 totals 13 residues. In germline, CDR1 is SNHLY, CDR2 FYNNEI. The study, taken as a whole, reports: Memory subsets generally showed smaller estimated richness than naive subsets did.

Profiled with immunoSEQ multiplex PCR; TCRdb holds only in-frame clones, not every one. The table includes some 2,100,000 clones, approximately 94% detected once. Concerning this clone: What it recognizes is unknown.

This rearrangement joins TRBV2 to TRBJ2-7, with TRBD2 matching over 9 bases. Sequencing was done on a sample of naive CD8+ T cells from PBMCs. This TCR derives from a man in his late teens or twenties in good health. Some clones in this sample may be carry-over from other donors' samples. The CDR3 loop reads CASGEGLAYEQYF. In DNA, the CDR3 is TGTGCCAGCGGGGAGGGACTAGCATACGAGCAGTACTTC. Together with reference TRBV2 and TRBJ2-7, the CDR3 gives the full variable domain: EPEVTQTPSHQVTQMGQEVILRCVPISNHLYFYWYRQILGQKVEFLVSFYNNEISEKSEIFDDQFSVERPDGSNFTLKIRSTKLEDSAMYFCASGEGLAYEQYFGPGTRLTVT.